The sample holds a few counts of the clone carrying this TCR beta chain. These data originate in a study of blood T cell repertoires in COVID-19. Measured with immunoSEQ multiplex PCR; TCRdb has only the in-frame clones, and not every one. The table includes 300,000 or so clones, 75% to 90% detected once. Germline CDR1 is LNHDA and CDR2 is SQIVND (reference sequence). V shed 9 bases and J 7 bases; nucleotides not matched to a gene: 9. The CDR3 runs 13 residues. The V and J genes are TRBV19 and TRBJ1-3; 7 nucleotides agree with TRBD1. Sequenced sample: peripheral blood. This TCR derives from a woman in her twenties or thirties with COVID-19, enrolled during active disease. The CDR3 sequence is CASSGQVLNTIYF. Here the CDR3 DNA reads TGTGCCAGCTCTGGACAGGTGCTCAACACCATATATTTT.